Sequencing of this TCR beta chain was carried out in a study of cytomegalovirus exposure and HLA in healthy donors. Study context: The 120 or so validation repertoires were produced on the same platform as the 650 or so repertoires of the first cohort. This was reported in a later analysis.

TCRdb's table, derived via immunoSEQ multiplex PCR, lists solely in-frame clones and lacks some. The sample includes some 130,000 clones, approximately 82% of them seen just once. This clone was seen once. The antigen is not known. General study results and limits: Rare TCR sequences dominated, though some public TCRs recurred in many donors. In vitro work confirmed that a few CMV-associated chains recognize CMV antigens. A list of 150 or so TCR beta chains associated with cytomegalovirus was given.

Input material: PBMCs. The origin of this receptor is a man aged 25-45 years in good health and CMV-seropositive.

CDR3 sequence: CASSAPGLARPDTQYF. CDR3 nucleotides: TGTGCCAGCAGTGCTCCGGGACTAGCACGCCCAGATACGCAGTATTTT. The chain has TRBV27 and TRBJ2-3; 9 nucleotides match TRBD2. The CDR3 contains 16 residues. V was clipped by 5 bases and J by 4 bases; unmatched bases: 10. Germline CDR1 reads MNHEY; CDR2 reads SMNVEV (reference sequence).